In this sample, the clone carrying this T cell receptor beta chain turned up many times. Its antigen is currently unknown. This sample was included in a study of molecular identifiers for immune sequencing clone quantification. TCRdb ran MiXCR on the PCR reads and lists one entry per CDR3 protein. The table records about 18,000 distinct CDR3 sequences, 20% to 25% of them present only once. Overall study findings and caveats: Whereas clones above 20 RNA copies held under 1% of naive-cell molecules, they held over 98% of effector molecules.

The TCR sequence derives from a human donor in good health. Some libraries in this study had Jurkat cell RNA spiked in. The sequencing input was naive CD8+ T cells from blood, with Jurkat cell RNA spiked in. As to subset: FACS-sorted CD8+CD4-CCR7+CD45RA+ naive T cells.

The CDR3 spells CASSLGLAGDQETQYF. The CDR3 DNA sequence: TGTGCCAGCAGCTTAGGACTAGCGGGAGATCAAGAGACCCAGTACTTC. The chain links TRBV13 to TRBJ2-5, with 11 bases that match TRBD2. This CDR3 contains 16 residues. CDR1 and CDR2 (germline): PRHDT, FYEKMQ (reference sequence). V dropped 0 bases and J dropped 2; count of bases not matched to a gene: 2.